The clone carrying this TCR beta chain was observed at least ten times. Its specificity is not known. TCRdb reanalysed the reads using MiXCR and keeps one entry per CDR3 protein. The table records 95,000 to 150,000 distinct CDR3 sequences, around 30% of them present only once. Trimming removed 3 bases from V and 4 bases from J, with 10 bases in between. There are 14 residues in the CDR3. CDR1 is LGHDT, CDR2 YNNKEL, per germline (reference sequence). These data originate in a study of T cell repertoires in cytomegalovirus infection. Background on the study: Use of recently identified HLA-C-restricted and well-studied HLA-B-restricted CMV epitopes was part of the study. Public TCR beta signatures were indicative of both CMV infection and a matching HLA type.

Points from the study as a whole: Totalled public TCR beta family frequency picked out people who carried CMV plus the relevant HLA. The response measured ex vivo was dominated by TCR beta clonotypes (HLA-C-restricted and CMV-specific).

The chain joins TRBV3-1 to TRBJ1-5; D is unclear. Sequences were derived from CD8+ T cells from cultured PBMCs, sampled from culture after CMV antigen stimulation. The sequence derives from a human donor in good health (CMV status not recorded). Some clones in this sample may be carry-over from other donors' samples. Here the CDR3 DNA reads TGTGCCAGCAGCCATGGTCGCCAAAATCAGCCCCAGCATTTT. This gives the protein CASSHGRQNQPQHF.